The source of this T cell receptor beta chain is a study of beta chain features in type 1 diabetes. The single heparinised draw taken from each donor contained approximately 100 mL of blood on average. Sorted CD4+ subsets: naive, central memory, regulatory, stem cell-like memory (CD45RO/CCR7/CD25/CD127/CD95/CD27 panel). This CDR3 is 16 amino acids long. The germline V gene has CDR1 GTSNPN and CDR2 SVGIG (reference sequence). V was shortened by 1 base and J by 0 bases, with 15 bases between the two germline ends. This clone showed up just a few times. The antigen is unknown. Overall study findings and caveats: Because the template was cDNA, high-expressing cells might be over-represented. More deletions and fewer insertions at VDJ junctions were found in patients with type 1 diabetes.

What was sequenced were expressed TCRB transcripts, since all of the isolated RNA had been reverse transcribed. This table comes from immunoSEQ multiplex PCR, and its TCRdb copy is limited to in-frame clones, with some not included. This table holds 200,000 to 250,000 clones, about 11% found once. The gene calls are TRBV30 and TRBJ1-1; D possibly corresponds to TRBD1 (6 bases). The sequencing sample was made of central memory CD4+ T cells from blood. The clonotype comes from a man between 18 and 35 years old in good health. The CDR3 region has the DNA TGTGCCTGGAGTGCACGGAGGGGGACCATGAACACTGAAGCTTTCTTT. Translating gives CAWSARRGTMNTEAFF.